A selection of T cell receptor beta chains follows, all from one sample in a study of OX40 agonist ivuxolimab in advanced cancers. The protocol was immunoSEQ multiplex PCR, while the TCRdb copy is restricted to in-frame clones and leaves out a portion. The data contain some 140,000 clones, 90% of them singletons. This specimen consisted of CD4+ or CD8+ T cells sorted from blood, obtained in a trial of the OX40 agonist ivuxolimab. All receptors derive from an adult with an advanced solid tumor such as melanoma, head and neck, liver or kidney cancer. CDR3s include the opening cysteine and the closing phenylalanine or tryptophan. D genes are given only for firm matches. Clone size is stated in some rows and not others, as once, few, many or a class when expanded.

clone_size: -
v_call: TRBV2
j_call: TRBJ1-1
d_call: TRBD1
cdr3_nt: TGTGCCAGCAGCCCGACAGGGGCGGGTGAAGCTTTCTTT
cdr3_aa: CASSPTGAGEAFF

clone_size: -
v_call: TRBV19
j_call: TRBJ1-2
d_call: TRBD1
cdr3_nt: TGTGCCAGTAGCAGACAGGGGGCGCCGAACTATGGCTACACCTTC
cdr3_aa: CASSRQGAPNYGYTF

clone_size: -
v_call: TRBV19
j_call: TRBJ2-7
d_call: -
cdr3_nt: TGTGCCAGTAGTATACAGGGCAGAAGCTCCTACGAGCAGTACTTC
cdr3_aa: CASSIQGRSSYEQYF

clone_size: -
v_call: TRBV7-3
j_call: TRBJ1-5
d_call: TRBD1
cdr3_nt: TGTGCCAGCAGCTCAGAAGGACAGGGGTATAGCAATCAGCCCCAGCATTTT
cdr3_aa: CASSSEGQGYSNQPQHF

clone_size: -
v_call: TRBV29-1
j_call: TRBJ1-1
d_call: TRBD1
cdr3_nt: TGCAGCGAGCGACAGGGGAACACTGAAGCTTTCTTT
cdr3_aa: CSERQGNTEAFF

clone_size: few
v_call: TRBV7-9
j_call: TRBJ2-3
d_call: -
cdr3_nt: TGTGCCAGCAGCATTAGCACAGATACGCAGTATTTT
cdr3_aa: CASSISTDTQYF

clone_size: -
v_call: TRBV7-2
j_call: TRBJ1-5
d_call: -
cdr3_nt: TGTGCCAGCAGCTTAAGGAGGGAGGGTTATTTCGGCAATCAGCCCCAGCATTTT
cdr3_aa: CASSLRREGYFGNQPQHF

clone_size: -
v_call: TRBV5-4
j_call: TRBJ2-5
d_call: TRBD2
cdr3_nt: TGTGCCAGCAGCAGGGGGACTAGCGGGAGCGGGGAGACCCAGTACTTC
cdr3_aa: CASSRGTSGSGETQYF

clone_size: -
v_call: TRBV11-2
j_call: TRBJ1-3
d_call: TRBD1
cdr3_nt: TGTGCCAGCAGTCTCACCGGGACAGGGTTGACTGGAAACACCATATATTTT
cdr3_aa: CASSLTGTGLTGNTIYF

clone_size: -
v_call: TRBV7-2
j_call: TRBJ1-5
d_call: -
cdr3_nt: TGTGCCAGCAGCTCAGGTGGGGATCAGCCCCAGCATTTT
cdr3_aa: CASSSGGDQPQHF

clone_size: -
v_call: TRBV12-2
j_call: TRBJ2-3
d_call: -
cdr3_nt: TGTGCAAGTCGCATTACTAGCTTACCCTGCACAGATACGCAGTATTTT
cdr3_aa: CASRITSLPCTDTQYF

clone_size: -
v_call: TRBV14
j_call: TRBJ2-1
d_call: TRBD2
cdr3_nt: TGTGCCAGCAGCCAAGCGGGAGGAGGCTACAATGAGCAGTTCTTC
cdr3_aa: CASSQAGGGYNEQFF

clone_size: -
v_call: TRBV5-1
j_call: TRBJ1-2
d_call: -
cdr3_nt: TGCGCCAGCAGCTCCCCAGCCGGATCTGGCTACACCTTC
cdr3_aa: CASSSPAGSGYTF

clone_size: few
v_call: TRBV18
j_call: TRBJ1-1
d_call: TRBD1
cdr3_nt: TGTGCCAGCTCAACACAGGGGGAGGACACTGAAGCTTTCTTT
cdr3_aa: CASSTQGEDTEAFF

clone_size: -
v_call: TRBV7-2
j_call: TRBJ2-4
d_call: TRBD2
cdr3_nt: TGTGCCAGCAGCTTAGGACGCCCGGGACTAGACAAAAACATTCAGTACTTC
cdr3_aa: CASSLGRPGLDKNIQYF

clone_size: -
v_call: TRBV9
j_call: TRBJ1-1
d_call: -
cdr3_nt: TGTGCCAGCAGCCCAACAACTAACACTGAAGCTTTCTTT
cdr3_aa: CASSPTTNTEAFF

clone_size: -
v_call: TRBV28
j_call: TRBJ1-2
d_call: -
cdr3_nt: TGTGCCAGCAGTTTGGTGGGACTGGACTATGGCTACACCTTC
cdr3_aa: CASSLVGLDYGYTF

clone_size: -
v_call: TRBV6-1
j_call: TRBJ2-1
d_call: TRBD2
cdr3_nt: TGTGCCAGCAGTGTACTAGCGTCAGGATCCTACAATGAGCAGTTCTTC
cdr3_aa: CASSVLASGSYNEQFF

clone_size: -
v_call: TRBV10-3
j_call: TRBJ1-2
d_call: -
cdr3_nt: TGTGCCATCAGTGAGCATCTGGGGCCATCGCTCTTAACGTATGGCTACACCTTC
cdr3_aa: CAISEHLGPSLLTYGYTF

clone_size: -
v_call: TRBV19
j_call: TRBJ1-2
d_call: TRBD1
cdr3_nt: TGTGCCAGTAGTATAGGGACAGGGGGACTCTATGGCTACACCTTC
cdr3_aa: CASSIGTGGLYGYTF

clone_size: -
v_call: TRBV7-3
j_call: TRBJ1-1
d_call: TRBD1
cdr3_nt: TGTGCCAGCAGCCCCAGGGGGGACCACACTGAAGCTTTCTTT
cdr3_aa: CASSPRGDHTEAFF

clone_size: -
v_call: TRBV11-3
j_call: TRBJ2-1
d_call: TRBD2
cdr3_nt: TGTGCCAGCAGCTTAGTAGCGGGAGGGGACAATGAGCAGTTCTTC
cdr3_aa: CASSLVAGGDNEQFF

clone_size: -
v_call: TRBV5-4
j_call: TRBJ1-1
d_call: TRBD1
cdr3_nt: TGTGCCAGCAGCACAGGGACAGGGGCTGAAGCTTTCTTT
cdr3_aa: CASSTGTGAEAFF

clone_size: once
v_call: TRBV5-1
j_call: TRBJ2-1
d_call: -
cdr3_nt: TGCGCCAGCAGCCCGGCCCCGGAGGCGGGGACCACTAATGAGGAGCAGTTCTTC
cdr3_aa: CASSPAPEAGTTNEEQFF

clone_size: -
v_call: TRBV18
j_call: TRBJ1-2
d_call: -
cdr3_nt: TGTGCCAGCTCTTCCGGGACGGTTAACTATGGCTACACCTTC
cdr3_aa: CASSSGTVNYGYTF

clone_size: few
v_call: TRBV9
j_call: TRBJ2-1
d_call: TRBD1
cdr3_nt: TGTGCCAGCAGCGTAGACGAGACAGGGGCAAATTTCTTC
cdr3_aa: CASSVDETGANFF